This is a list of T cell receptor beta chains from one sample in a study of T cells in localized non-small cell lung cancer. The assay was immunoSEQ multiplex PCR, and TCRdb's table has in-frame clones only and misses some. The repertoire consists of approximately 80,000 clones, with approximately 80% occurring once and the leading ten covering approximately 9.7%. Sequencing used peripheral blood, obtained before any cancer treatment. The receptors were sampled from a female donor over 55 with stage I lung adenocarcinoma. CDR3s include the opening cysteine and the closing phenylalanine or tryptophan. Each record gives: V gene, J gene, D gene, clone size, CDR3 DNA, CDR3 protein. D genes are given only for firm matches. Some rows have no size entry. The others give once, few or many, or a class for an expanded clone.

>TRBV6-1|TRBJ1-6|NA|NA
TGTGCCAGCACAAGCCAGACCAACTATAATTCACCCCTCCACTTT
CASTSQTNYNSPLHF
>TRBV11-2|TRBJ1-2|NA|NA
TGTGCCAGCAGCTTAGATTCCGAGTGGAGGGACTATGGCTACACCTTC
CASSLDSEWRDYGYTF
>TRBV19|TRBJ1-2|NA|NA
TGTGCCAGTAGTATATCCTCTATATTTCCAGATGGCTACACCTTC
CASSISSIFPDGYTF
>TRBV2|TRBJ2-7|NA|few
TGTGCCAGCAGGGACAAAACTTCCTACGAGCAGTACTTC
CASRDKTSYEQYF
>TRBV28|TRBJ1-1|NA|NA
TGTGCCAGCAGCCGGACATTGAACACTGAAGCTTTCTTT
CASSRTLNTEAFF
>TRBV6-5|TRBJ1-1|TRBD1|NA
TGTGCCAGCAGCCTACAGGGGGCCACTGAAGCTTTCTTT
CASSLQGATEAFF
>TRBV7-9|TRBJ2-3|TRBD2|NA
TGTGCCAGCAGCTTAGAGGTGGGACTAGCGGGGAAGGAGTATTTT
CASSLEVGLAGKEYF
>TRBV28|TRBJ2-3|NA|NA
TGTGCCAGCGGATACCAGGCAGCCCTAACCACAGATACGCAGTATTTT
CASGYQAALTTDTQYF
>TRBV4-2|TRBJ2-2|NA|NA
TGTGCCAGCAGCCTTAGTCCCGGGAGCACTAACACCGGGGAGCTGTTTTTT
CASSLSPGSTNTGELFF
>TRBV6-5|TRBJ2-7|TRBD2|NA
TGTGCCAGCAGTTACTCAAGCGGTAGCGGGATCGAGCAGTACTTC
CASSYSSGSGIEQYF
>TRBV7-9|TRBJ2-5|TRBD2|NA
TGTGCCAGCAGCTTAGGTAGCGGGAGTGGAGAGACCCAGTACTTC
CASSLGSGSGETQYF
>TRBV18|TRBJ1-1|NA|few
TGTGCCAGCTCACCACCGGGCAGGGTGAACACTGAAGCTTTCTTT
CASSPPGRVNTEAFF
>TRBV27|TRBJ1-5|NA|NA
TGTGCCAGCAGTTTTACGGGACGGTCGGGCAATCAGCCCCAGCATTTT
CASSFTGRSGNQPQHF
>TRBV6-5|TRBJ2-1|TRBD1|NA
TGTGCCAGCAGTTACGTGGGGACAGGGAAAGGGAATGAGCAGTTCTTC
CASSYVGTGKGNEQFF
>TRBV6-4|TRBJ2-3|NA|NA
TGTGCCAGCAGTGTGGCAGGGAACACAGATACGCAGTATTTT
CASSVAGNTDTQYF
>TRBV20-1|TRBJ1-2|NA|few
TGCAGTGCCCGGAAAGAAGGGGGCTACACCTTC
CSARKEGGYTF
>TRBV4-1|TRBJ2-3|NA|NA
TGCGCCAGCAGCCAAGATGGGGGAACAGATACGCAGTATTTT
CASSQDGGTDTQYF
>TRBV28|TRBJ2-4|NA|NA
TGTGCCAGCATCGGGACTTTAGCCAAAAACATTCAGTACTTC
CASIGTLAKNIQYF
>TRBV19|TRBJ2-1|NA|NA
TGTGCCAGTAGAACTGACAGGAATGAGCAGTTCTTC
CASRTDRNEQFF
>TRBV5-4|TRBJ1-1|NA|few
TGTGCCAGCAGCTTGGCCTTGGGGGACACTGAAGCTTTCTTT
CASSLALGDTEAFF
>TRBV11-3|TRBJ2-7|NA|NA
TGTGCCAGCAGATCATGGGGCATAGGAAAGGGCTACGAGCAGTACTTC
CASRSWGIGKGYEQYF
>TRBV14|TRBJ1-2|NA|few
TGTGCCAGCAGCCAAGGATTGGGCAGAGCGAACTATGGCTACACCTTC
CASSQGLGRANYGYTF
>TRBV25-1|TRBJ2-7|NA|NA
TGTGCCAGCAGTGAACTAGCTACCTCCTACGAGCAGTACTTC
CASSELATSYEQYF
>TRBV6-5|TRBJ1-2|NA|few
TGTGCCAGCAGTTCCCCGGGATATGGCTACACCTTC
CASSSPGYGYTF
>TRBV30|TRBJ2-7|NA|once
TGTGCCTGGCGTTCGCAAGTCGAGCAGTACTTC
CAWRSQVEQYF
>TRBV29-1|TRBJ2-2|NA|NA
TGCAGCGTTGAATTGGGACTCAACACCGGGGAGCTGTTTTTT
CSVELGLNTGELFF
>TRBV6-6|TRBJ1-1|NA|NA
TGTGCCAGCAGGACTTCGGGGGCTGTGACTGAAGCTTTCTTT
CASRTSGAVTEAFF
>TRBV7-9|TRBJ2-1|NA|NA
TGTGCCAGCAGCCTCAGCCTAGGTTTGGTCAATGAGCAGTTCTTC
CASSLSLGLVNEQFF
>TRBV6-5|TRBJ1-2|NA|NA
TGTGCCGTTCCAATACAGGGAGCTAACTATGGCTACACCTTC
CAVPIQGANYGYTF